The present TCR beta chain was sequenced within a study of PD-1 blockade in classical Hodgkin lymphoma (dated by TCRdb to 2018 to 2021). About the investigation overall: Nivolumab dosing was 3 mg/kg intravenously every 2 weeks, continuing until either disease progression or unacceptable toxicity. The study used TCR beta sequencing and CyTOF to define a peripheral blood immune signature of response to PD-1 blockade in classical Hodgkin lymphoma.

This clone was detected only a few times. The antigen it recognizes is unknown. Base qualities are not at hand, and no much larger clone is one base apart. Broader findings and caveats from the paper: Diversity was lower in patients who began nivolumab less than 1 year after ASCT, so these patients were left out of later analyses to avoid confounding by immune reconstitution. Baseline TCR diversity was reported as lower in newly diagnosed patients than in healthy donors, and lower still in relapsed/refractory patients. Among trial patients, those achieving complete response had baseline diversity similar to that of newly diagnosed patients, while diversity was significantly lower in partial responders and progressors. The study was limited to a single clinical trial cohort, and causes of repertoire differences, possibly disease activity or prior therapy, remained undefined. A significant rise by C4D1 was seen in CD4+ but not CD8+ TCR diversity (p=0.0027 vs p=0.16), with the rise being most apparent in complete responders (p=0.02).

The intended sense of this specimen's time point label: cycle 1 day 1 (C1D1), immediately before nivolumab initiation. Every trial patient had relapsed following autologous stem cell transplantation, and prior brentuximab vedotin exposure was what differed among cohorts A, B and C. A total of around 60 patients with relapsed/refractory classical Hodgkin lymphoma made up the trial cohort, and each patient's best overall response was complete response, partial response or progressive disease. In the multi-cohort phase II CheckMate 205 trial, trial patients received single-agent nivolumab. An independent review committee assessed best overall response by applying the 2007 International Working Group response criteria. Trial PBMCs were collected just before the start of nivolumab (C1D1) and during therapy at cycle 2 day 1 and cycle 4 day 1. Peripheral blood was collected in 8 mL Vacutainer Cell Preparation Tubes, from which PBMCs were isolated by centrifugation and then cryopreserved.

The Qiagen DNeasy kit was used to extract genomic DNA from unsorted PBMCs and from the negatively selected CD4+ and CD8+ fractions. Using primers that anneal to V and J segments, immunoSEQ multiplex PCR amplified the TCR beta CDR3 regions. Amplification bias was minimized using a synthetic immune receptor repertoire, and residual bias was removed computationally after sequencing. The published analysis was carried out like this. Custom Python scripts were used to quantify repertoire diversity as the Shannon entropy index. Unsorted, CD4+ and CD8+ repertoires were examined separately, except in combined analyses, for which CD4+ and CD8+ sequences were merged in silico. Clonal expansion was defined as at least a 2-fold frequency increase after treatment relative to C1D1, with a pseudocount of 0.5 for undetected baseline clones. Clones with 0 or 1 copy at C1D1 were classified as singleton clones, and clones with 2 or more copies were classified as non-singleton clones. Clones expanded in unsorted samples were annotated as CD4+, CD8+ or unknown by matching protein sequences in sorted samples from the same patient. Wilcoxon tests were applied to paired samples to test diversity changes from C1D1 to C4D1. TCRdb took over this immuneACCESS table, retaining in-frame rearrangements with V and J assigned. Such tables are incomplete; in checked studies, under half of the missing clones stem from an unresolved V gene, and the remainder is unexplained. That table gives V, J and clone size, and the DNA gave D and trimming. For this sample the table gives around 42,000 clones, of which approximately 71% were detected only once. The ten top clones hold 3% to 3.5% of the sample.

The clonotype comes from a human donor with classical Hodgkin lymphoma. The sequencing here drew on peripheral blood mononuclear cells (PBMCs), taken at baseline.

The DNA is as follows: TGTGCCAGCAGCTTCCTGAACGCAAATTCCTACGAGCAGTACTTC. Translated, this is CASSFLNANSYEQYF. The chain is encoded by TRBV7-3 joined to TRBJ2-7, with no D gene named confidently. CDR1 and CDR2 are drawn from the germline V gene: SGHTA, FQGTGA. V and J are truncated by 3 bases and 1 base respectively, leaving an intervening sequence of 13 bases. From cysteine to phenylalanine, the CDR3 is 15 amino acids long. Kept here is only the CDR3 DNA, which spans 45 bases and is read in frame from base 1. The reference TRBV7-3 and TRBJ2-7 proteins fill in what lies around the CDR3, so the full variable domain reads GAGVSQTPSNKVTEKGKYVELRCDPISGHTALYWYRQSLGQGPEFLIYFQGTGAADDSGLPNDRFFAVRPEGSVSTLKIQRTERGDSAVYLCASSFLNANSYEQYFGPGTRLTVT.